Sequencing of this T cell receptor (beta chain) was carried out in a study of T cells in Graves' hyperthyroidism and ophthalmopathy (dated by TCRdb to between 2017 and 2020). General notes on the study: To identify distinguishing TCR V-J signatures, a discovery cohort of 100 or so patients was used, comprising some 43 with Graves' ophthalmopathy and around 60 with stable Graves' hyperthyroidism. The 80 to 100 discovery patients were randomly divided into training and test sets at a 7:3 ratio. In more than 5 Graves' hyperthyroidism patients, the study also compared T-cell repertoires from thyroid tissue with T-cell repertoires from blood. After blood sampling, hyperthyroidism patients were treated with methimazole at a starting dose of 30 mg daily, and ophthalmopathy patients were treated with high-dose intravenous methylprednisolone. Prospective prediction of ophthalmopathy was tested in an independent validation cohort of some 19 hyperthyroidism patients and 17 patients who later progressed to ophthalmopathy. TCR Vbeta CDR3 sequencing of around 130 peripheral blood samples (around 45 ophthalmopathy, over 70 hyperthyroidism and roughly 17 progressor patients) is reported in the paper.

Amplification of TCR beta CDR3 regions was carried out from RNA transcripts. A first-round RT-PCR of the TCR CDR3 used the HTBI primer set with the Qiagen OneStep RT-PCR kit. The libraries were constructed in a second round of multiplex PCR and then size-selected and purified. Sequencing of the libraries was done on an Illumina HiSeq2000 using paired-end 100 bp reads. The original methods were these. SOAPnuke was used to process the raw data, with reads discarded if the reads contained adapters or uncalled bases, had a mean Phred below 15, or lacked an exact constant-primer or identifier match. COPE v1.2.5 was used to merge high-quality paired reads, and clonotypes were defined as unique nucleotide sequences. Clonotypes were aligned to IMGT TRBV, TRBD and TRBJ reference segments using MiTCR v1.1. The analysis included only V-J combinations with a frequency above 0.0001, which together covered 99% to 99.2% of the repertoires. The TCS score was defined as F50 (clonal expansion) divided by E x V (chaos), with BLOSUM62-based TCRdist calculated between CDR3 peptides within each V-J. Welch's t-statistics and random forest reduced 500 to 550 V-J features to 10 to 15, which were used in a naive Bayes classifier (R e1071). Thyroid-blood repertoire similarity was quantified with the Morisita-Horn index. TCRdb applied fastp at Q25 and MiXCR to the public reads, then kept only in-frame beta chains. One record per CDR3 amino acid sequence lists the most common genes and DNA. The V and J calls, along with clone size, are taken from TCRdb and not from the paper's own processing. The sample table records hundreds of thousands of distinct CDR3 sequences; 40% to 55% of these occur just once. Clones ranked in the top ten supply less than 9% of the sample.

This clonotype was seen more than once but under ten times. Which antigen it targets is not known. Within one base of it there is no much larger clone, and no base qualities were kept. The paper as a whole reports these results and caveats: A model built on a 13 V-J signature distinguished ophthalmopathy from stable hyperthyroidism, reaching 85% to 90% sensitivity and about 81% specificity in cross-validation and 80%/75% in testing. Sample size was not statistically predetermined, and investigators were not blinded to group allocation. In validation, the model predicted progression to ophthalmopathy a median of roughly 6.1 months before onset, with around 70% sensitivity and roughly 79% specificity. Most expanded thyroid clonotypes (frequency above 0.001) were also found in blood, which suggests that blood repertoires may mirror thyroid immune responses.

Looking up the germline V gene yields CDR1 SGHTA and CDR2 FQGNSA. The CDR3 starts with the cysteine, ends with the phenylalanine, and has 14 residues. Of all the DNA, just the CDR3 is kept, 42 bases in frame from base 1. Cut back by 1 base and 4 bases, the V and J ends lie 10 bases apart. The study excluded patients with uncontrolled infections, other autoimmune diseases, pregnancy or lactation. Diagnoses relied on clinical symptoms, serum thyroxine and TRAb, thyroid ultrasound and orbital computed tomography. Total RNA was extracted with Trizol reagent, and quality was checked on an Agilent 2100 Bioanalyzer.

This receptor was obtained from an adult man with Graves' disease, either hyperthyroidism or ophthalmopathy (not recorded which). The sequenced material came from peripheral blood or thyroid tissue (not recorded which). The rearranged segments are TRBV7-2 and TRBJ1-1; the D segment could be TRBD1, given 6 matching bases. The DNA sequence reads TGTGCCAGCAGCTTAGGACAGGCCGGCACTGAAGCTTTCTTT. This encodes CASSLGQAGTEAFF. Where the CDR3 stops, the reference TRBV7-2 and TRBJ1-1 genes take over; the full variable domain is GAGVSQSPSNKVTEKGKDVELRCDPISGHTALYWYRQSLGQGLEFLIYFQGNSAPDKSGLPSDRFSAERTGGSVSTLTIQRTQQEDSAVYLCASSLGQAGTEAFFGQGTRLTVV.